This T cell receptor (beta chain) was sequenced for a study of blood T cell repertoires in COVID-19. Looking at the study overall: COVID-19 samples, acute and convalescent, were from the United States, Italy and Spain. The analysed material was cDNA or gDNA that came from T cells, B-cell-depleted T cells, or PBMCs.

This clone has just a few counts. Original handling: Amplification of reference gene primers was used by the study to estimate nucleated cell counts. The table came from immunoSEQ multiplex PCR; TCRdb's copy has only in-frame clones and leaves some out. Clone size and the V and J calls come from that table; the DNA yielded D and trimming. Of about 110,000 clones listed, under 90% were seen once; the top ten hold about 6.6%. Germline assignment: CDR1 SGHDT and CDR2 YYEEEE. This CDR3 region has 14 residues. V was cut by 3 bases and J by 0 bases, with 8 bases left in between. Sequencing used peripheral blood. V is TRBV5-6 and J is TRBJ2-3; TRBD2 is a possible D gene (5 bases). The TCR was taken from a woman aged 50 to 60 with acute or convalescent COVID-19. The CDR3 region has the DNA TGTGCCAGCAGCTCTGGACTGAGCACAGATACGCAGTATTTT. Its translation: CASSSGLSTDTQYF.